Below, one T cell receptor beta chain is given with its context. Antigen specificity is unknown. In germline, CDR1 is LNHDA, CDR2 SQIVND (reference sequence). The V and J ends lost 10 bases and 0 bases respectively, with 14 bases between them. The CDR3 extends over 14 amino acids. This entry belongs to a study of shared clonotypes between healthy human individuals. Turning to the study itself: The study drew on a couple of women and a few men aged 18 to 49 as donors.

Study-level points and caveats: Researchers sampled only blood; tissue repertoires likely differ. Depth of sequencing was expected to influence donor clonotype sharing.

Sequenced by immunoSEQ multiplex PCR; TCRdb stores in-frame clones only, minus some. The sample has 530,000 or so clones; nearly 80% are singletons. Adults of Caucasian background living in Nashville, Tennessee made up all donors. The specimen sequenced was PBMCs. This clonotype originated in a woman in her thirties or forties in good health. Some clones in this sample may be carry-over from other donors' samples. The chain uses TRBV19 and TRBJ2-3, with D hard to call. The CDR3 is CATKGATSTDTQYF. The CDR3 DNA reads TGTGCCACTAAAGGTGCCACTAGCACAGATACGCAGTATTTT. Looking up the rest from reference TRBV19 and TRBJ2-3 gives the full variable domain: DGGITQSPKYLFRKEGQNVTLSCEQNLNHDAMYWYRQDPGQGLRLIYYSQIVNDFQKGDIAEGYSVSREKKESFPLTVTSAQKNPTAFYLCATKGATSTDTQYFGPGTRLTVL.